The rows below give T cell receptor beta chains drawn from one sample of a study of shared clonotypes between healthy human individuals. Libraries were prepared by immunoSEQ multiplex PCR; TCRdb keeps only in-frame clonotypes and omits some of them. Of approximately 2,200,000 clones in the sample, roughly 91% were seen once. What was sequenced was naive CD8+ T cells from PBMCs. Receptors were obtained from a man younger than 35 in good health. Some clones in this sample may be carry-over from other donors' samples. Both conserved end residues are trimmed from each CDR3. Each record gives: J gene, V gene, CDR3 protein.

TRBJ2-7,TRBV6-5,ASSYLAVGYEQY
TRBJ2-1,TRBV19,ASKLAGSYNEQF
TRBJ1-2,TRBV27,ASRIGTGYGYT
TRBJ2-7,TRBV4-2,ASSQGIPDRANLYEQY
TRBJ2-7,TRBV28,ASTKTGLAGDEQY
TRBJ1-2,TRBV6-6,ASSPGQGGNYGYT
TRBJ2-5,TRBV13,ASSSPSTNY
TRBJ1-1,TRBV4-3,ASSQGTGTGGFAF
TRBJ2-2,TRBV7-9,ARRWGFNTGELF
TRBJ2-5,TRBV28,ASSRASRQETQY
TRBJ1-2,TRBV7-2,ASSLPPGYGYT
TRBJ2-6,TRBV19,ASSGVSGANVLT
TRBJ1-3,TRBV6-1,ASSDRGSLGNTIY
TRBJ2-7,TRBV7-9,ASSAQTGMGAEQY
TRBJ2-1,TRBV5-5,ASSLVKRDYNEQF
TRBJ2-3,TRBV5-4,ASRVAGVGADTQY
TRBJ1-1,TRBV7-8,ASSSTGDSEAF
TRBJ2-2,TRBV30,GGQGASGELF
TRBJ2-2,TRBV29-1,SVVRPGGRELF
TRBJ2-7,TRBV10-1,ASSEGGTVDGHLSEQY
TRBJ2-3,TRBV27,ASRSGDTQY
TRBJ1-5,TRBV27,ASSSRLGSPGNQPQH